These T cell receptor beta chains were read from a single sample in a study of T-cell memory formation after mild COVID-19. From the 5' RACE reads, TCRdb called clonotypes with MiXCR, one entry per CDR3 protein. The sample carries more than 110,000 distinct CDR3 sequences, roughly a quarter recorded once. What was sequenced was PBMCs or a T cell subset sorted from them (not recorded which). The receptors come from an adult woman who had mild COVID-19 (a few samples of this study predate the infection). Cell type and time point are not known. The CDR3 runs from the conserved cysteine through the conserved F or W. D genes are given only for firm matches. Some rows have no size entry. The others give once, few or many, or a class for an expanded clone.

TRBV5-1	NA	NA	TRBJ2-7	CASSLAGQYYEQYF	TGCGCCAGCAGCTTGGCCGGGCAGTACTACGAGCAGTACTTC
TRBV29-1	NA	NA	TRBJ1-2	CSVSTFGYTF	TGCAGCGTTAGTACATTCGGCTACACCTTC
TRBV2	NA	NA	TRBJ1-2	CASSGGALGYTF	TGTGCCAGCAGTGGGGGGGCGCTCGGCTACACCTTC
TRBV19	NA	NA	TRBJ1-5	CASQLFRGYQPQHF	TGTGCCAGCCAACTTTTCAGGGGTTATCAGCCCCAGCATTTT
TRBV12-3/TRBV12-4	few	TRBD2	TRBJ2-1	CASTEAGAHNEQFF	TGTGCCAGCACAGAAGCGGGAGCTCACAATGAGCAGTTCTTC
TRBV7-9	few	TRBD2	TRBJ2-3	CASSLVWASGIADTQYF	TGTGCCAGCAGCTTAGTGTGGGCTAGCGGGATTGCAGATACGCAGTATTTT
TRBV6-5	few	TRBD2	TRBJ2-3	CASPNCPSGLTDTQYF	TGTGCCAGCCCAAACTGCCCTAGCGGACTCACAGATACGCAGTATTTT
TRBV5-5	few	TRBD2	TRBJ2-7	CASTTPAGPLDEQYF	TGTGCCAGCACCACCCCAGCGGGGCCCTTAGACGAGCAGTACTTC
TRBV24-1	NA	TRBD2	TRBJ2-1	CATSDLSAGVLDEQFF	TGTGCCACCAGTGATTTGTCGGCGGGGGTTCTGGATGAGCAGTTCTTC
TRBV20-1	many	NA	TRBJ1-3	CSARDSSSGNTIYF	TGCAGTGCTAGAGATAGCAGCTCTGGAAACACCATATATTTT
TRBV14	NA	NA	TRBJ2-1	CASSQDYGTGYNEQFF	TGTGCCAGCAGCCAAGATTACGGGACGGGGTACAATGAGCAGTTCTTC
TRBV5-6	NA	NA	TRBJ2-5	CASSLAALQETQYF	TGTGCCAGCAGCTTGGCAGCACTGCAAGAGACCCAGTACTTC
TRBV3-1	few	NA	TRBJ2-5	CASSQGERTWHETQYF	TGTGCCAGCAGCCAAGGGGAACGGACGTGGCACGAGACCCAGTACTTC
TRBV30	NA	NA	TRBJ2-5	CAWSVQGTETQYF	TGTGCCTGGAGTGTACAAGGGACGGAGACCCAGTACTTC
TRBV6-1	few	NA	TRBJ2-3	CASSEPMWPDTQYF	TGTGCCAGCAGTGAACCCATGTGGCCAGATACGCAGTATTTT
TRBV12-3/TRBV12-4	NA	NA	TRBJ2-5	CASTWGRTETQYF	TGTGCCAGCACCTGGGGCAGGACGGAGACCCAGTACTTC
TRBV4-2	NA	TRBD2	TRBJ2-7	CASSGAGGPNRYF	TGTGCCAGCAGCGGAGCGGGAGGGCCGAATCGGTACTTC
TRBV7-9	once	NA	TRBJ1-4	CASSPAPGEKLFF	TGTGCCAGCAGCCCGGCCCCAGGGGAAAAACTGTTTTTT
TRBV15	few	TRBD2	TRBJ2-3	CATSSTSGESTDTQYF	TGTGCCACCAGCTCGACTAGCGGGGAGAGCACAGATACGCAGTATTTT
TRBV10-3	few	NA	TRBJ2-7	CAISEEIHEQYF	TGTGCCATCAGTGAGGAAATTCACGAGCAGTACTTC
TRBV28	NA	TRBD2	TRBJ2-3	CASSFLAGESDTQYF	TGTGCCAGCAGTTTTTTAGCGGGAGAGTCAGATACGCAGTATTTT
TRBV20-1	NA	TRBD2	TRBJ2-1	CSASPASGISHNEQFF	TGCAGTGCTAGTCCTGCTAGCGGGATCTCCCACAATGAGCAGTTCTTC
TRBV7-3	NA	NA	TRBJ2-3	CASSLSPGPGTDTQYF	TGTGCCAGCAGCTTATCTCCGGGGCCCGGCACAGATACGCAGTATTTT
TRBV6-5	NA	NA	TRBJ1-6	CASSYYEHVVEHPTWSSYNSPLHF	TGTGCCAGCAGTTACTACGAACATGTGGTTGAGCACCCCACCTGGAGCTCCTATAATTCACCCCTCCACTTT
TRBV6-6	NA	NA	TRBJ1-1	CASSYSTGLNTEAFF	TGTGCCAGCAGTTACAGTACAGGGCTGAACACTGAAGCTTTCTTT
TRBV6-2/TRBV6-3	few	NA	TRBJ2-6	CASSYSSSGANVLTF	TGTGCCAGCAGTTACTCTTCGTCTGGGGCCAACGTCCTGACTTTC
TRBV2	NA	NA	TRBJ2-5	CASTARGLQETQYF	TGTGCCAGCACCGCCCGGGGCTTGCAAGAGACCCAGTACTTC
TRBV6-6	NA	NA	TRBJ1-1	CASSYSEDQVGAFF	TGTGCCAGCAGTTACTCGGAGGACCAAGTCGGGGCTTTCTTT
TRBV6-6	few	NA	TRBJ2-7	CASSTHLRETYEQYF	TGTGCCAGCAGTACGCACCTCAGGGAAACCTACGAGCAGTACTTC
TRBV27	NA	NA	TRBJ1-3	CASSLSGSSGNTIYF	TGTGCCAGCAGTTTGAGTGGGAGCTCTGGAAACACCATATATTTT
TRBV29-1	NA	TRBD1	TRBJ2-7	CSVATGQDSYEQYF	TGCAGCGTCGCGACAGGGCAAGATTCCTACGAGCAGTACTTC
TRBV7-2	few	TRBD1	TRBJ2-1	CASSPLTGAMYMEQFF	TGTGCCAGCAGCCCTCTGACAGGGGCAATGTATATGGAGCAGTTCTTC
TRBV7-9	few	NA	TRBJ2-1	CASMTGRPANEQFF	TGTGCCAGCATGACCGGAAGACCGGCCAATGAGCAGTTCTTC
TRBV11-2	few	NA	TRBJ2-5	CASSASVPSWETQYF	TGTGCCAGCAGCGCCAGTGTCCCATCGTGGGAGACCCAGTACTTC
TRBV29-1	NA	NA	TRBJ1-2	CSVEGAALTNYGYTF	TGCAGCGTTGAAGGGGCAGCCTTAACTAACTATGGCTACACCTTC
TRBV7-8	NA	NA	TRBJ2-3	CASSLFPTGPSTDTQYF	TGTGCCAGCAGCTTATTTCCGACAGGCCCAAGCACAGATACGCAGTATTTT
TRBV6-1	few	NA	TRBJ1-5	CASSGGEGNQPQHF	TGTGCCAGCAGTGGGGGGGAGGGCAATCAGCCCCAGCATTTT
TRBV29-1	few	NA	TRBJ1-2	CSHNEGETGYTF	TGCAGCCACAACGAAGGGGAGACTGGCTACACCTTC
TRBV5-1	NA	NA	TRBJ2-2	CASSTPAPGELFF	TGCGCCAGCAGCACTCCAGCCCCCGGGGAGCTGTTTTTT
TRBV4-1	NA	NA	TRBJ1-2	CASSQDSGTNYGYTF	TGCGCCAGCAGCCAAGATTCCGGGACAAACTATGGCTACACCTTC
TRBV7-9	NA	TRBD1	TRBJ2-3	CASTSLRRDRGQWDTQYF	TGTGCCAGCACCTCCCTCCGCCGGGACAGGGGGCAGTGGGATACGCAGTATTTT
TRBV29-1	many	NA	TRBJ1-3	CSVERYESSGNTIYF	TGCAGCGTTGAGCGATATGAGAGCTCTGGAAACACCATATATTTT
TRBV12-3/TRBV12-4	few	NA	TRBJ1-2	CASSRGYNYGYTF	TGTGCCAGCAGTCGGGGTTATAACTATGGCTACACCTTC
TRBV5-4	NA	NA	TRBJ2-3	CASSLGLREYADTQYF	TGTGCCAGCAGCTTGGGACTACGGGAGTACGCAGATACGCAGTATTTT
TRBV4-1	NA	NA	TRBJ2-1	CASSPYENEQFF	TGCGCCAGCAGCCCGTACGAAAATGAGCAGTTCTTC
TRBV5-1	few	NA	TRBJ2-1	CASSWTEREPYNEQFF	TGCGCCAGCAGCTGGACCGAACGGGAGCCTTACAATGAGCAGTTCTTC
TRBV4-2	many	NA	TRBJ2-1	CASSQVPSQSYNEQFF	TGTGCCAGCAGCCAAGTTCCCTCCCAGAGCTACAATGAGCAGTTCTTC
TRBV27	NA	TRBD1	TRBJ1-1	CASSPRWADRPNTEAFF	TGTGCCAGCAGCCCCCGGTGGGCGGACAGGCCCAACACTGAAGCTTTCTTT
TRBV6-2/TRBV6-3	NA	TRBD1	TRBJ2-7	CASSDAGTGLSEQYF	TGTGCCAGCAGCGACGCCGGGACAGGGCTCTCCGAGCAGTACTTC
TRBV7-9	few	NA	TRBJ1-2	CASSLTYSPNYGYTF	TGTGCCAGCAGCTTAACCTACAGCCCTAACTATGGCTACACCTTC
TRBV20-1	many	NA	TRBJ2-1	CSARRGVSFNEQFF	TGCAGTGCTAGAAGAGGGGTATCCTTCAATGAGCAGTTCTTC
TRBV9	few	NA	TRBJ2-2	CASSVGTTGELFF	TGTGCCAGCAGCGTAGGTACCACCGGGGAGCTGTTTTTT